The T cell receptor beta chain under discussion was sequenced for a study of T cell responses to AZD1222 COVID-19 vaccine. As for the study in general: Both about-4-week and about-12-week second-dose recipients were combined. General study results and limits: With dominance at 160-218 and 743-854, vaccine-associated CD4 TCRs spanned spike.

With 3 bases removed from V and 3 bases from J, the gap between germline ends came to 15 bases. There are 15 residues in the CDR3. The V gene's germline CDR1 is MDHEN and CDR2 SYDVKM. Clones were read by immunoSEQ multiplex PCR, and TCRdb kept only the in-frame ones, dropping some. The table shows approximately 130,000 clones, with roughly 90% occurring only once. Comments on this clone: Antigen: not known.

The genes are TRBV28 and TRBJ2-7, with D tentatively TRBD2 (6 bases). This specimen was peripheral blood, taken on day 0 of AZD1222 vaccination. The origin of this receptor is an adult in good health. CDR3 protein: CASSFGGASDYEQYF. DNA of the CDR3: TGTGCCAGCAGTTTCGGGGGAGCTTCGGACTACGAGCAGTACTTC.